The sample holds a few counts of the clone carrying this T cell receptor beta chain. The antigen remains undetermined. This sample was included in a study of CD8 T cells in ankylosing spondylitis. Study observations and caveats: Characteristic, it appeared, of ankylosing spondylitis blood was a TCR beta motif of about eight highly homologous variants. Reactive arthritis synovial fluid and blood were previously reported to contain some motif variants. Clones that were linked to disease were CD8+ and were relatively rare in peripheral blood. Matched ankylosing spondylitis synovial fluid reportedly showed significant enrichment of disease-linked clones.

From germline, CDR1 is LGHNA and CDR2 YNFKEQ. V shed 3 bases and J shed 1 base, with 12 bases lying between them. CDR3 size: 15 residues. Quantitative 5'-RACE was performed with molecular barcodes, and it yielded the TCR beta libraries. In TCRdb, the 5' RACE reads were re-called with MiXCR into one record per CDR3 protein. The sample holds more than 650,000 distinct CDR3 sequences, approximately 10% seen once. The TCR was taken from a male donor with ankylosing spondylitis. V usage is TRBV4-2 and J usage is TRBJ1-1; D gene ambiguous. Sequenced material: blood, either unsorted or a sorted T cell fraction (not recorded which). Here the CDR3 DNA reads TGTGCCAGCAGCCAGGTAATTGGGCCGAACACTGAAGCTTTCTTT. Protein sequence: CASSQVIGPNTEAFF.